This TCR beta chain comes out of a study of CD8+ T cells in alopecia areata. The V gene end was trimmed by 3 bases and the J gene end by 7 bases; junction bases not matched to a gene: 5. The germline V gene encodes CDR1 LNHNV and CDR2 YYDKDF (reference sequence). This CDR3 has 16 residues. cDNA serving as the sequencing template came from extracted, reverse transcribed RNA. Here immunoSEQ multiplex PCR was the method, and the copy in TCRdb shows in-frame clones only, minus some. The data contain around 140,000 clones, under 60% of them singletons. The clonotype was recovered from a human donor with alopecia areata. Specimen: CD4+ T cells sorted from blood, collected at week 0. The genes are TRBV15 and TRBJ1-6, with 11 bases aligning to TRBD1. The CDR3 DNA reads TGTGCCACCAGCAGGGTCAGGACAGGGGGCAATTCACCCCTCCACTTT. The encoded protein is CATSRVRTGGNSPLHF.